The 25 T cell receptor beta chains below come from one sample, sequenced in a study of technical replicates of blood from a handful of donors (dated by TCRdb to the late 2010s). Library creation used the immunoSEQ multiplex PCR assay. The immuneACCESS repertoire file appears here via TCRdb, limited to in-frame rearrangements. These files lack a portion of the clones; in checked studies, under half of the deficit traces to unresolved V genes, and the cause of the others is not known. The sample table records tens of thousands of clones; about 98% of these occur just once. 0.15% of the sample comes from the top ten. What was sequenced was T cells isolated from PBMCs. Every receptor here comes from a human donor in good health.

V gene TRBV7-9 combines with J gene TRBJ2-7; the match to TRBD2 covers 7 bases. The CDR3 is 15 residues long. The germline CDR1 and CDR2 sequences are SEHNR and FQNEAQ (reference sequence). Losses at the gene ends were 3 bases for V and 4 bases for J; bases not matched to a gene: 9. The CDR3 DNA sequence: TGTGCCAGCAGCTTTATGGCCGGGAGGAAATACGAGCAGTACTTC. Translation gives CASSFMAGRKYEQYF.

Here the CDR3 reads CAWDTGAYEQFF. The CDR3 DNA reads as TGTGCCTGGGACACAGGGGCATATGAGCAGTTCTTC. The gene calls are TRBV30 and TRBJ2-1; TRBD1 aligns across 7 bases. This CDR3 has 12 residues. Germline V gives CDR1 GTSNPN, CDR2 SVGIG (reference sequence). V shed 5 bases and J 8 bases; nucleotides not matched to a gene: 6.

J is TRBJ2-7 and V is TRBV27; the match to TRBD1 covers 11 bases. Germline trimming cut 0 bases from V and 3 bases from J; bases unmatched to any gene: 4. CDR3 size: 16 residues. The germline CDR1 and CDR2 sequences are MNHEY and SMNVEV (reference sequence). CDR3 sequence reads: CASSLSWTGGLYEQYF. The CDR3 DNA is TGTGCCAGCAGTTTATCTTGGACAGGGGGCCTCTACGAGCAGTACTTC.

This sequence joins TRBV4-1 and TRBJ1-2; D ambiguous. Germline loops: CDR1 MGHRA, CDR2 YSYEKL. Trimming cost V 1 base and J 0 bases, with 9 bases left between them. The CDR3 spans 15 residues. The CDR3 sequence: CASSQVGRANYGYTF. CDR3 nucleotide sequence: TGCGCCAGCAGCCAAGTCGGTCGGGCTAACTATGGCTACACCTTC.

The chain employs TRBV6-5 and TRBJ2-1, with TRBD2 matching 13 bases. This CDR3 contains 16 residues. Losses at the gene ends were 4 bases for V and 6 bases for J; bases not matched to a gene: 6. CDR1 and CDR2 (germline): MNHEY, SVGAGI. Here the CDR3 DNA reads TGTGCCAGCAGTTGGACACTAGCGGGAGGGAGCAATGAGCAGTTCTTC. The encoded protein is CASSWTLAGGSNEQFF.

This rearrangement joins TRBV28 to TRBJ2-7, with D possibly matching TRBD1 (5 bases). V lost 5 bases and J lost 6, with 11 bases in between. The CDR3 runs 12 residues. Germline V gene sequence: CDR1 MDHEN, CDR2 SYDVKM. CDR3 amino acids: CASSLPGSEQYF. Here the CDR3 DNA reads TGTGCCAGCAGTCTACCAGGGTCCGAGCAGTACTTC.

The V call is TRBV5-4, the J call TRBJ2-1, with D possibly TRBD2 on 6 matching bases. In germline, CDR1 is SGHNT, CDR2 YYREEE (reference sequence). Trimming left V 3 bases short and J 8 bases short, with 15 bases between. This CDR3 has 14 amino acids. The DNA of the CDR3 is TGTGCCAGCAGCTCGACAGAAACGGGGGATGAGCAGTTCTTC. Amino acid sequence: CASSSTETGDEQFF.

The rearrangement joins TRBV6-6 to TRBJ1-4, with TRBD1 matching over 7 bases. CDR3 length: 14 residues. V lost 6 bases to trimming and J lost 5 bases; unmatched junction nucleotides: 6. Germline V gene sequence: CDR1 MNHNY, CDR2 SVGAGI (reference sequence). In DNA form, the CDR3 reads TGTGCCAGCAGGGTCGGGACAGCGAATGAAAAACTGTTTTTT. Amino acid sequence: CASRVGTANEKLFF.

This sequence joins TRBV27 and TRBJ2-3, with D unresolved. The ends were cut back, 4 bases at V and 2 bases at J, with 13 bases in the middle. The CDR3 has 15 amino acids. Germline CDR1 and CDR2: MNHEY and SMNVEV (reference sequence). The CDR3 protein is CASSSPYEPTDTQYF. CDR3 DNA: TGTGCCAGCAGTTCCCCGTACGAGCCCACAGATACGCAGTATTTT.

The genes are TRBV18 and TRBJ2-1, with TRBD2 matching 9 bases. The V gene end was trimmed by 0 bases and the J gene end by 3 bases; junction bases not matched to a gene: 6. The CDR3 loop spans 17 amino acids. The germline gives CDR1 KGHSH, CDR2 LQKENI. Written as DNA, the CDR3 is TGTGCCAGCTCACCACCGGGGCGGGGGGGGAACTACAATGAGCAGTTCTTC. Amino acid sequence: CASSPPGRGGNYNEQFF.

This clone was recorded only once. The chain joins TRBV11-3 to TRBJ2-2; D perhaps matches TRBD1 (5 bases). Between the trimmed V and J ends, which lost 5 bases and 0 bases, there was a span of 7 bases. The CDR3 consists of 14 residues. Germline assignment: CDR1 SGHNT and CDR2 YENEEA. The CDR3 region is CASSPQANTGELFF. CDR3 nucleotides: TGTGCCAGCAGCCCACAGGCGAACACCGGGGAGCTGTTTTTT.

The CDR3 nucleotides read TGTGCCAGCTCACTGGGACAGAGAAATGAAAAACTGTTTTTT. Protein: CASSLGQRNEKLFF. The chain links TRBV18 to TRBJ1-4; TRBD1 matches 7 bases. Germline-derived CDR1 and CDR2 are KGHSH and LQKENI. CDR3 length: 14 amino acids. The J segment lost 5 bases and the V segment lost 4 bases, leaving 4 bases of the junction unmatched.

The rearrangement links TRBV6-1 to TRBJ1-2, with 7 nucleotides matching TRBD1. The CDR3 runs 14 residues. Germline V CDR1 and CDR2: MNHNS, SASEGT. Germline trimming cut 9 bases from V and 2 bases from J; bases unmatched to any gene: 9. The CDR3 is CASLEGAGNYGYTF. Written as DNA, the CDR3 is TGTGCCAGTCTAGAGGGGGCGGGAAACTATGGCTACACCTTC.

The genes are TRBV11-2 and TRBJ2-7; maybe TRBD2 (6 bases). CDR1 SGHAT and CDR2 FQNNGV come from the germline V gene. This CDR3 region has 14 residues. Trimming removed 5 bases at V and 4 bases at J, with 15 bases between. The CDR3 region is CASSQLRGGYEQYF. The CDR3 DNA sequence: TGTGCCAGCAGCCAACTCCGAGGAGGGTACGAGCAGTACTTC.

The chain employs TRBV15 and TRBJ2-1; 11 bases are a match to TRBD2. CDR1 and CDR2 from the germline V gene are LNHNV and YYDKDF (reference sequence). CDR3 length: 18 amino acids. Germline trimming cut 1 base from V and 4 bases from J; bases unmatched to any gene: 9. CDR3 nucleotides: TGTGCCACCAGCAGAGGACGGGCAGTAGCGGGAGGGTACAATGAGCAGTTCTTC. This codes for CATSRGRAVAGGYNEQFF.

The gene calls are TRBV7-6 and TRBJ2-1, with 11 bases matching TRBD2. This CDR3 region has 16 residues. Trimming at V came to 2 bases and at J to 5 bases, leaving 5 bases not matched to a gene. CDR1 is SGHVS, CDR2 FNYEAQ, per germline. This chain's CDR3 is CASSLPGLAGHNEQFF. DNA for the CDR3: TGTGCCAGCAGCTTACCCGGACTAGCGGGCCACAATGAGCAGTTCTTC.

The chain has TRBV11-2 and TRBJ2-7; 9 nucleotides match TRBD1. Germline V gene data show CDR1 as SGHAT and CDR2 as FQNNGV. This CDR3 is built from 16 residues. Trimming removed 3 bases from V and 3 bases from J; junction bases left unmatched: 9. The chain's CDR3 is CASSFPTGGQGYEQYF. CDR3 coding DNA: TGTGCCAGCAGCTTTCCAACCGGGGGACAGGGCTACGAGCAGTACTTC.

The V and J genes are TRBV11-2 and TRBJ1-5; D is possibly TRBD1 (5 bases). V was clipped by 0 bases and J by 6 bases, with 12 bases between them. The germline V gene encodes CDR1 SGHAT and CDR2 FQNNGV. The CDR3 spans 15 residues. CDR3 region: CASSLDRTTGQPQHF. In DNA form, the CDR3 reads TGTGCCAGCAGCTTAGATCGGACAACCGGTCAGCCCCAGCATTTT.

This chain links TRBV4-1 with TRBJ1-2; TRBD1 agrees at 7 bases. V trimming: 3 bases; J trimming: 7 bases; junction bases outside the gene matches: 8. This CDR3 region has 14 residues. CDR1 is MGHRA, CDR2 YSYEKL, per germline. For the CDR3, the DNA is TGCGCCAGCAGCCAGCCGGGACAGAATTTTGGCTACACCTTC. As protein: CASSQPGQNFGYTF.

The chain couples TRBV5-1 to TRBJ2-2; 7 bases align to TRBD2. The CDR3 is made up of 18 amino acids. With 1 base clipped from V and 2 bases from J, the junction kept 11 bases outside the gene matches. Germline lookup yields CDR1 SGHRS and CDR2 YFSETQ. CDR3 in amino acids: CASSLSLGLAVNTGELFF. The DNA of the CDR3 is TGCGCCAGCAGCTTGTCCTTGGGGCTAGCGGTTAACACCGGGGAGCTGTTTTTT.

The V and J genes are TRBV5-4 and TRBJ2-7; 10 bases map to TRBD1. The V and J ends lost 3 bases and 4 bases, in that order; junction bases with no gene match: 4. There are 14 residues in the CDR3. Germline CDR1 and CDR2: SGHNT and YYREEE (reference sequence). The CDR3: CASSSGTGVYEQYF. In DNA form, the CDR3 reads TGTGCCAGCAGCTCAGGGACAGGGGTGTACGAGCAGTACTTC.

In DNA, the CDR3 is TGCGCCAGCAGCACGCAAGGCGGGGGGGTCTACGAGCAGTACTTC. The encoded protein is CASSTQGGGVYEQYF. V is TRBV5-1 and J is TRBJ2-7, with 9 nucleotides matching TRBD2. The germline V gene encodes CDR1 SGHRS and CDR2 YFSETQ. The CDR3 loop spans 15 amino acids. The ends lost 4 bases at V and 3 bases at J; junction bases unmatched: 8.

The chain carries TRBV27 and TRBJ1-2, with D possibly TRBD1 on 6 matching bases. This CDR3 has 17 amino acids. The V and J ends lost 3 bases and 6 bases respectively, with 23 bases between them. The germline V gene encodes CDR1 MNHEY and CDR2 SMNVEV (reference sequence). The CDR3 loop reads CASSFMPGGARYHGYTF. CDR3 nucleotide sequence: TGTGCCAGCAGTTTTATGCCTGGGGGGGCCAGATACCATGGCTACACCTTC.

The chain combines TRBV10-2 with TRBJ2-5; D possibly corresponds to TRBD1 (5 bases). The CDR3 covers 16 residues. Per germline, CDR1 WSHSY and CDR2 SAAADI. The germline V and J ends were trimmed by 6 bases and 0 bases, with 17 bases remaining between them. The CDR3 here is CASRGLYEQNQETQYF. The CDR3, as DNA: TGCGCCAGCAGGGGGCTATATGAACAGAACCAAGAGACCCAGTACTTC.

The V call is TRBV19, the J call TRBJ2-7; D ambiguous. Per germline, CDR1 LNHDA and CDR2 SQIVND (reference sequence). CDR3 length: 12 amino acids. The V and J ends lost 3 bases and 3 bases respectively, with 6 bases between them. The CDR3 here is CASSIPGYEQYF. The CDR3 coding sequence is TGTGCCAGTAGTATCCCCGGCTACGAGCAGTACTTC.